The clone carrying this T cell receptor beta chain was seen more than once but under ten times. No antigen is known for it. The CDR3 spans 14 residues. Looked up from germline, CDR1 is SGHRS and CDR2 is YFSETQ. J lost 2 bases, V lost 4 bases, and 3 bases had no gene match. RNA transcripts yielded amplified TCR beta CDR3 regions. Primed by the HTBI set, a first-round RT-PCR was run on the TCR CDR3. Via MiXCR, TCRdb re-called the multiplex PCR reads, giving one row per CDR3 protein. The table lists 400,000 to 500,000 distinct CDR3 sequences, approximately 15% of them singletons. This specimen belongs to a study of T cells in Graves' hyperthyroidism and ophthalmopathy. Overall study findings and caveats: Blood also carried most thyroid clonotypes expanded above 0.001.

Ophthalmopathy patients showed a Clinical Activity Score of at least 3, NOSPECS grade of at least 4 and duration under 3 months. In making diagnoses, clinical symptoms, serum thyroxine and TRAb, thyroid ultrasound and orbital computed tomography were all used. The PBMCs had their origin in 7.5 to 10 ml of fresh peripheral blood. This rearrangement joins TRBV5-1 to TRBJ1-2, with 9 positions matching TRBD1. This TCR came from a young man with Graves' ophthalmopathy. Sequences were obtained from blood. The CDR3 reads CASSRDRVNYGYTF. In DNA form, the CDR3 reads TGCGCCAGCAGCCGGGACAGGGTAAACTATGGCTACACCTTC. The full variable domain, with the rest looked up from reference TRBV5-1 and TRBJ1-2, is KAGVTQTPRYLIKTRGQQVTLSCSPISGHRSVSWYQQTPGQGLQFLFEYFSETQRNKGNFPGRFSGRQFSNSRSEMNVSTLELGDSALYLCASSRDRVNYGYTFGSGTRLTVV.